Shown below are 3 T cell receptor beta chains from a single sample sequenced in a study of CD8+ T cells in alopecia areata. The sample's treatment: oral pan-JAK inhibitor, 5-10 mg twice daily. RNA extraction was followed by reverse transcription into cDNA, which acted as the sequencing template. Sequencing used immunoSEQ multiplex PCR; TCRdb keeps in-frame clones, though not all of them. The repertoire holds more than 100,000 clones, with about 50% as singletons. The sequenced sample was CD4+ T cells sorted from blood, obtained at week 4, from a patient treated with tofacitinib. The receptors were gathered from a human donor with alopecia areata.

The rearrangement links TRBV18 to TRBJ2-1; 8 nucleotides align to TRBD1. There are 13 residues in the CDR3. After removal of 0 bases from V and 14 bases from J, the junction contained 6 bases not matched to a gene. CDR1 is KGHSH and CDR2 is LQKENI in the germline V gene. The CDR3 reads CASSPPRTGKEFF. The CDR3 DNA reads as TGTGCCAGCTCACCACCGAGGACAGGGAAGGAGTTCTTC. Variable domain in full (rest from reference TRBV18 and TRBJ2-1): NAGVMQNPRHLVRRRGQEARLRCSPMKGHSHVYWYRQLPEEGLKFMVYLQKENIIDESGMPKERFSAEFPKEGPSILRIQQVVRGDSAAYFCASSPPRTGKEFFGPGTRLTVL.

This clone was seen a few times. This chain joins TRBV18 and TRBJ1-4; tentatively, D is TRBD1 (6 bases). V lost 6 bases to trimming and J lost 4 bases, with 12 bases between them. The germline V gene has CDR1 KGHSH and CDR2 LQKENI. The CDR3 runs 14 residues. This chain's CDR3 is CASSTGIRNEKLFF. The CDR3 region has the DNA TGTGCCAGCTCCACAGGGATTCGTAATGAAAAACTGTTTTTT.

This clone was detected only a few times. The J gene is TRBJ2-5, the V gene TRBV7-9; 15 bases fit TRBD2. This CDR3 has 16 residues. V shed 5 bases and J 5 bases; nucleotides not matched to a gene: 6. Germline lookup yields CDR1 SEHNR and CDR2 FQNEAQ (reference sequence). The CDR3 DNA reads TGTGCCAGCAGCCCGGGACTAGCGGGGGGTCTGGAGACCCAGTACTTC. It translates to CASSPGLAGGLETQYF.